What follows are 18 T cell receptor beta chains derived from one specimen sequenced in a study of shared clonotypes between healthy human individuals (dated by TCRdb to about 2020). To prepare the library, the immunoSEQ multiplex PCR assay was applied. TCRdb took this table from immuneACCESS and kept in-frame rearrangements with V and J called. Such tables lack part of the clones; where checked against another copy, unresolved V genes explain under half of the gap, and the rest is unexplained. The sample has around 600,000 clones on record, approximately 95% of them singletons. The ten largest clones represent around 0.12% of the sample. For the CD8 naive samples, CD45RO-negative cells were positively selected for CCR7, yielding a CD45RA+CCR7+ population from which TemRA cells were excluded. Sequencing was carried out using naive CD8+ T cells sorted from blood. The meaning of the sample's cell subset or site label: CD45RA+CCR7+. The receptors were sampled from a woman under 40 in good health.

V gene TRBV5-8 combines with J gene TRBJ2-6; D unresolved. Trimming took off 4 bases at V and 4 bases at J, with 12 bases between the two ends. The germline V gene has CDR1 SGHTS and CDR2 YDEGEE. The CDR3 spans 15 residues. CDR3 protein: CASSPSVGGANVLTF. The CDR3 region has the DNA TGTGCCAGCAGCCCATCCGTCGGGGGGGCCAACGTCCTGACTTTC.

The chain recombines TRBV29-1 with TRBJ1-2; D uncertain. Trimming took 0 bases from V and 4 from J, leaving 12 bases between them. The CDR3 spans 14 residues. From germline, CDR1 is SQVTM and CDR2 ANQGSEA. CDR3 sequence reads: CSVEDSGVFYGYTF. The CDR3 DNA follows: TGCAGCGTTGAAGATTCGGGAGTTTTCTATGGCTACACCTTC.

V gene TRBV5-1 combines with J gene TRBJ2-7; 12 bases are shared with TRBD2. There are 16 residues in the CDR3. J lost 0 bases, V lost 2 bases, and 3 bases had no gene match. Germline CDR1 SGHRS, CDR2 YFSETQ. The CDR3 DNA sequence: TGCGCCAGCAGCTTTGGACTAGCGGGGAGCTCCTACGAGCAGTACTTC. As protein: CASSFGLAGSSYEQYF.

The rearrangement links TRBV4-1 to TRBJ2-5, with D maybe TRBD2 (5 bases). Germline lookup yields CDR1 MGHRA and CDR2 YSYEKL. Trimming pared 3 bases from V and 2 bases from J, leaving 10 bases between. The CDR3 contains 14 residues. CDR3 amino acids: CASSQLSGQETQYF. The DNA of the CDR3 is TGCGCCAGCAGCCAGCTAAGCGGACAAGAGACCCAGTACTTC.

V and J are TRBV5-1 and TRBJ2-5, with D perhaps assigned TRBD1 or TRBD2 (5 bases each). V dropped 0 bases and J dropped 3 bases, with 12 bases sitting between them. The V gene's germline CDR1 is SGHRS and CDR2 YFSETQ. CDR3 length: 15 residues. CDR3 loop: CASSLVGAREETQYF. Here the CDR3 DNA reads TGCGCCAGCAGCTTGGTCGGGGCGAGGGAAGAGACCCAGTACTTC.

J is TRBJ2-7 and V is TRBV5-4; weak D call: TRBD1 (6 bases). The V end lost 2 bases, the J end lost 4 bases, and 10 bases lay between the germline ends. Germline loops: CDR1 SGHNT, CDR2 YYREEE (reference sequence). The CDR3 length is 13 residues. The CDR3 loop is CASSFAQGYEQYF. CDR3 nucleotide sequence: TGTGCCAGCAGCTTCGCACAGGGTTACGAGCAGTACTTC.

The chain recombines TRBV5-5 with TRBJ2-7; a possible D gene is TRBD2 (5 bases). The CDR3 length is 18 residues. In germline, CDR1 is SGHKS, CDR2 YYEKEE (reference sequence). Trimming shortened V by 0 bases and J by 2 bases, and 21 bases separated the two germline ends. This CDR3 is CASSLDHSGELRPYEQYF. CDR3 bases: TGTGCCAGCAGCTTGGACCACTCTGGGGAGCTACGCCCCTACGAGCAGTACTTC.

The rearrangement links TRBV4-1 to TRBJ2-1; TRBD2 matches at 11 bases. CDR3 length: 19 amino acids. J gave up 0 bases and V 2 bases, and 9 bases lay outside the gene matches. The germline V gene encodes CDR1 MGHRA and CDR2 YSYEKL. The DNA of the CDR3 is TGCGCCAGCAGCCAATACGGGACTAGCGGATTCAGCTCCTACAATGAGCAGTTCTTC. Protein: CASSQYGTSGFSSYNEQFF.

The chain joins TRBV7-9 to TRBJ1-5, with D unclear. The germline V gene has CDR1 SEHNR and CDR2 FQNEAQ (reference sequence). This CDR3 contains 14 residues. Trimming left V 1 base short and J 3 bases short, with 7 bases between. CDR3 region: CASSLGAYNQPQHF. CDR3 bases: TGTGCCAGCAGCTTAGGTGCTTACAATCAGCCCCAGCATTTT. Full variable domain (missing parts from reference TRBV7-9 and TRBJ1-5): DTGVSQNPRHKITKRGQNVTFRCDPISEHNRLYWYRQTLGQGPEFLTYFQNEAQLEKSRLLSDRFSAERPKGSFSTLEIQRTEQGDSAMYLCASSLGAYNQPQHFGDGTRLSIL.

The chain recombines TRBV27 with TRBJ2-7; 10 bases fit TRBD2. Trimming took 5 bases from V and 2 from J; bases not matched to a gene: 6. Germline CDR1 and CDR2: MNHEY and SMNVEV (reference sequence). The CDR3 spans 15 residues. CDR3 sequence reads: CASSNSGRPTYEQYF. In nucleotides, the CDR3 is TGTGCCAGCAGTAATAGCGGGAGGCCAACCTACGAGCAGTACTTC.

This chain's CDR3 is CASSVDRVNEQYF. CDR3 in DNA: TGTGCCAGCAGTGTCGACAGGGTAAACGAGCAGTACTTC. This sequence joins TRBV2 and TRBJ2-7, with 7 positions matching TRBD1. This CDR3 spans 13 amino acids. Germline V gene lookup returns CDR1 SNHLY and CDR2 FYNNEI. V lost 4 bases and J lost 5; bases outside the gene matches: 5.

The V gene is TRBV5-1, the J gene TRBJ1-1, with 7 bases that match TRBD1. Unmatched junction bases numbered 9, after V lost 5 bases and J lost 8 bases. Germline values: CDR1 SGHRS, CDR2 YFSETQ. The CDR3 totals 13 residues. The CDR3 loop reads CASRHETGREAFF. The CDR3, as DNA: TGCGCCAGCAGGCATGAGACAGGGAGGGAAGCTTTCTTT. Filled out from reference TRBV5-1 and TRBJ1-1, the complete variable domain reads KAGVTQTPRYLIKTRGQQVTLSCSPISGHRSVSWYQQTPGQGLQFLFEYFSETQRNKGNFPGRFSGRQFSNSRSEMNVSTLELGDSALYLCASRHETGREAFFGQGTRLTVV.

The chain uses TRBV27 and TRBJ2-2; D possibly corresponds to TRBD2 (5 bases). The CDR3 covers 14 residues. V lost 5 bases to trimming and J lost 1 base, with 8 bases between them. Germline V CDR1 and CDR2: MNHEY, SMNVEV (reference sequence). Written as DNA, the CDR3 is TGTGCCAGCAGTACGGACTTGAACACCGGGGAGCTGTTTTTT. Its translation: CASSTDLNTGELFF.

This clone turned up a few times. This chain uses TRBV5-1 with TRBJ1-3, with 7 bases that match TRBD1. CDR1 SGHRS and CDR2 YFSETQ come from the germline V gene. The length of the CDR3 is 16 residues. V shed 4 bases and J 2 bases; nucleotides not matched to a gene: 9. This chain's CDR3 is CASSPLTGETGNTIYF. The CDR3 DNA reads TGCGCCAGCAGCCCGTTAACAGGGGAAACTGGAAACACCATATATTTT.

The gene calls are TRBV11-2 and TRBJ2-7; the D is unclear. V was shortened by 3 bases and J by 2 bases, with 11 bases between the two germline ends. Germline values: CDR1 SGHAT, CDR2 FQNNGV. This CDR3 has 14 residues. CDR3 nucleotide sequence: TGTGCCAGCAGCTTCGGCCAGGTTACCTACGAGCAGTACTTC. Translation: CASSFGQVTYEQYF.

A single count supports this clone. This rearrangement joins TRBV9 to TRBJ2-2; D tentatively reads TRBD1 or TRBD2 (5 bases each). The CDR3 contains 16 residues. Germline CDR1 is SGDLS and CDR2 is YYNGEE. The ends were cut back, 0 bases at V and 0 bases at J, with 9 bases in the middle. Here the CDR3 DNA reads TGTGCCAGCAGCGTAGGGGACGGACCGAACACCGGGGAGCTGTTTTTT. It yields the protein CASSVGDGPNTGELFF. The variable domain in full, completed from reference TRBV9 and TRBJ2-2, reads DSGVTQTPKHLITATGQRVTLRCSPRSGDLSVYWYQQSLDQGLQFLIQYYNGEERAKGNILERFSAQQFPDLHSELNLSSLELGDSALYFCASSVGDGPNTGELFFGEGSRLTVL.

This clone has a handful of counts. The V call is TRBV27, the J call TRBJ2-1; 11 bases fit TRBD2. The V gene end was trimmed by 6 bases and the J gene end by 2 bases; junction bases not matched to a gene: 6. The CDR3 loop spans 16 amino acids. Germline V gene lookup returns CDR1 MNHEY and CDR2 SMNVEV (reference sequence). DNA of the CDR3: TGTGCCAGCAGAAAAGGGACTAGCGGAGCCTACAATGAGCAGTTCTTC. Its translation is CASRKGTSGAYNEQFF.

V is TRBV7-9 and J is TRBJ2-7, with D perhaps TRBD1 or TRBD2 (5 bases each). Deletions cut 3 bases from V and 3 bases from J, with 12 bases between. The V gene's germline CDR1 is SEHNR and CDR2 FQNEAQ (reference sequence). The CDR3 is made up of 14 amino acids. CDR3 nucleotides: TGTGCCAGCAGCTTGACAGAGCGGCACTACGAGCAGTACTTC. It encodes CASSLTERHYEQYF.